A few counts support the clone carrying this T cell receptor (beta chain). Its antigen is currently unknown. This record belongs to a study of vaccination and CD4 T cells after COVID-19. Study-wide findings and caveats: When vaccine-specific clones from convalescent patients were examined, 304 of 307 were spike mono-reactive. The study found that a median 86.3% of reactive clones in convalescent patients appeared only post-vaccination.

Sequencing of the DNA from cultured CD4+ T cells was carried out with the Oncomine TCR Beta short-read assay. TCRdb recomputed calls from the PCR reads with MiXCR, one row per CDR3 protein. The repertoire holds around 20,000 distinct CDR3 sequences, with around 44% as singletons. Germline V gene data show CDR1 as SGHTA and CDR2 as FQGNSA. CDR3 length: 14 residues. V was pared by 5 bases and J by 4 bases, with 15 bases between. Treatment of the sample: roughly 10-day PBMC culture with coronavirus spike peptide pools or control peptides (ViraFEST assay). Per well, about 2.2 million PBMCs were cultured in the presence of about 9.2 IU/ml IL-2 and about 9.6 ug/ml peptide pools. Cultures got half-medium changes with IL-2 on days 3 and 7.

The chain uses TRBV7-2 and TRBJ2-7, with D perhaps TRBD2 (5 bases). This specimen was CD4+ T cells from blood, cultured in vitro, taken before SARS-CoV-2 vaccination. The clonotype originates from a human donor who had recovered from COVID-19. The CDR3 spells CASSQFGKGYEQYF. CDR3 nucleotide sequence: TGTGCCAGCAGCCAGTTCGGGAAAGGGTACGAGCAGTACTTC.